These 18 T cell receptor beta chains were sequenced from one sample in a study of identical twins. Using its own MiXCR run on the 5' RACE reads, TCRdb lists one record per CDR3 protein. The sample lists 500,000 to 700,000 distinct CDR3 sequences; just over 7% were seen once. The sample also formed part of further work on yellow fever vaccine responses in identical twins.

The specimen sequenced was PBMCs. The origin of the receptors is a woman aged 18-35 years in good health.

This clonotype has more than one count but fewer than ten. The chain carries TRBV5-1 and TRBJ1-1, with D unclear. Trimming pared 5 bases from V and 1 base from J, leaving 24 bases between. This CDR3 is 18 amino acids long. From germline, CDR1 is SGHRS and CDR2 YFSETQ. In DNA, the CDR3 is TGCGCCAGCAGACCCGCGGGCAGTCGTGTGATGTCGAACACTGAAGCTTTCTTT. This gives the protein CASRPAGSRVMSNTEAFF.

This clonotype has just a few counts. The chain couples TRBV24-1 to TRBJ2-1, with 10 nucleotides matching TRBD2. Germline CDR1 reads KGHDR; CDR2 reads SFDVKD. Losses at the gene ends were 11 bases for V and 15 bases for J; bases not matched to a gene: 18. The CDR3 totals 14 residues. The CDR3 bases are TGTGCCATCCCTCGTGGACTAGCGGCCCTCTGCGCGTTCTTC. It specifies CAIPRGLAALCAFF.

The sample holds a few counts of this clonotype. V is TRBV29-1 and J is TRBJ2-7; maybe TRBD1 (8 bases). CDR1 and CDR2 from the germline V gene are SQVTM and ANQGSEA. The CDR3 consists of 13 residues. Trimming pared 8 bases from V and 2 bases from J, leaving 16 bases between. CDR3 protein: CSYRQGTTYEQYF. The CDR3 DNA sequence: TGCAGCTATAGACAGGGGACTACCTACGAGCAGTACTTC.

The rearrangement uses TRBV5-5 and TRBJ2-3; TRBD2 might be the D (6 bases). CDR1 and CDR2 from the germline V gene are SGHKS and YYEKEE (reference sequence). Trimming stripped 4 bases from V and 4 bases from J, with 19 bases between. This CDR3 spans 16 amino acids. As DNA, the CDR3 is TGTGCCAGCAGCCCGGAGGACTACCTAAGTCCAGATACGCAGTATTTT. It is translated as CASSPEDYLSPDTQYF.

This clonotype has a count of ten or more. This chain connects TRBV20-1 to TRBJ1-6; D not certain. The CDR3 totals 15 residues. The germline gives CDR1 DFQATT, CDR2 SNEGSKA (reference sequence). The V end lost 3 bases, the J end lost 0 bases, and 9 bases lay between the germline ends. The CDR3 sequence: CSARGRSSYNSPLHF. The CDR3 DNA follows: TGCAGTGCTAGGGGCAGGAGCTCCTATAATTCACCCCTCCACTTT.

This clonotype was seen a handful of times. The V and J genes are TRBV4-1 and TRBJ2-3; D not certain. Trimming stripped 2 bases from V and 4 bases from J, with 10 bases between. The germline CDR1 and CDR2 sequences are MGHRA and YSYEKL. This CDR3 is 14 amino acids long. The CDR3: CASSQSWAADTQYF. The CDR3 nucleotides are TGCGCCAGCAGCCAAAGTTGGGCGGCAGATACGCAGTATTTT.

The V call is TRBV12-3 or TRBV12-4, the J call TRBJ2-1; D is unresolved. V lost 10 bases and J lost 9, with 13 bases in between. CDR3 size: 11 residues. As DNA, the CDR3 is TGTGCCACCCAGGTCGGGCTTGAGCAGTTCTTC. Translation gives CATQVGLEQFF.

There are a few counts of this clonotype. The chain uses TRBV2 and TRBJ2-1, with D uncertain. The CDR3 is made up of 12 amino acids. Deletions cut 3 bases from V and 7 bases from J, with 7 bases between. Germline assignment: CDR1 SNHLY and CDR2 FYNNEI. The CDR3 DNA is TGTGCCAGCAGTGATGTTCGTAATGAGCAGTTCTTC. Protein sequence: CASSDVRNEQFF. The variable domain in full, with the rest retrieved from reference TRBV2 and TRBJ2-1, is EPEVTQTPSHQVTQMGQEVILRCVPISNHLYFYWYRQILGQKVEFLVSFYNNEISEKSEIFDDQFSVERPDGSNFTLKIRSTKLEDSAMYFCASSDVRNEQFFGPGTRLTVL.

CDR3 amino acids: CASSYTSGFQETQYF. Here the CDR3 DNA reads TGTGCCAGCAGCTATACTAGCGGATTCCAAGAGACCCAGTACTTC. J is TRBJ2-5 and V is TRBV7-2; 8 nucleotides match TRBD2. The J segment lost 1 base and the V segment lost 4 bases, leaving 5 bases of the junction unmatched. The germline gives CDR1 SGHTA, CDR2 FQGNSA. The CDR3 has 15 amino acids.

The rearrangement joins TRBV15 to TRBJ2-7, with TRBD1 identical over 7 bases. J gave up 5 bases and V 8 bases, and 9 bases lay outside the gene matches. CDR3 length: 13 amino acids. Looked up from germline, CDR1 is LNHNV and CDR2 is YYDKDF (reference sequence). The CDR3: CATRATGDNEQYF. In DNA, the CDR3 is TGTGCCACCCGGGCTACAGGGGATAACGAGCAGTACTTC.

This clonotype has just a few counts. The chain recombines TRBV3-1 with TRBJ1-6, with TRBD1 as a possible D gene (6 bases). Germline V CDR1 and CDR2: LGHDT, YNNKEL (reference sequence). V lost 1 base and J 4 bases, leaving 17 bases between the germline ends. This CDR3 is 18 amino acids long. The CDR3, as DNA: TGTGCCAGCAGCCAAGGGGTTTTTGGGACAAGATATAATTCACCCCTCCACTTT. Translation: CASSQGVFGTRYNSPLHF.

Details on this clonotype: A much larger clone lies one base from this, so it may be a read error. Lacking the conserved final phenylalanine or tryptophan, this CDR3 likely reflects a read error. V and J are TRBV29-1 and TRBJ2-5; D is undetermined. The germline V gene encodes CDR1 SQVTM and CDR2 ANQGSEA. The CDR3 extends over 13 amino acids. In DNA form, the CDR3 reads TGCAGCGTGGAAGGGCAGGTCCAAGAGACCCAGTACTCC. It specifies CSVEGQVQETQYS.

This clonotype was counted a few times. The CDR3 region has the DNA TGTGCCAGCATGGCATTTAGCGGGAATAGCACAGATACGCAGTATTTT. Its protein is CASMAFSGNSTDTQYF. J is TRBJ2-3 and V is TRBV6-1; 8 bases align to TRBD2. With 7 bases clipped from V and 0 bases from J, the junction kept 9 bases outside the gene matches. CDR1 and CDR2 from the germline V gene are MNHNS and SASEGT. The CDR3 is 16 amino acids.

The chain joins TRBV7-8 to TRBJ2-6, with D possibly being TRBD1 (6 bases). The germline gives CDR1 SGHVS, CDR2 FQNEAQ. This CDR3 comprises 16 residues. Deletions cut 5 bases from V and 3 bases from J, with 14 bases between. As DNA, the CDR3 is TGTGCCAGCAGCCTCACCTCAGGGGTTGGGGCCAACGTCCTGACTTTC. Translation gives CASSLTSGVGANVLTF.

In its sample, this clonotype was seen many times. V and J are TRBV27 and TRBJ1-1; TRBD1 is a possible D gene (5 bases). This CDR3 has 12 residues. In germline, CDR1 is MNHEY, CDR2 SMNVEV (reference sequence). V was clipped by 5 bases and J by 8 bases, with 12 bases between them. For the CDR3, the DNA is TGTGCCAGCAGTCCAGACAGAGCCGAAGCTTTCTTT. Residues: CASSPDRAEAFF.

This sequence joins TRBV13 and TRBJ2-1; unclear D gene. V dropped 5 bases and J dropped 8 bases, with 22 bases sitting between them. The CDR3 totals 16 residues. Germline V gene sequence: CDR1 PRHDT, CDR2 FYEKMQ (reference sequence). This CDR3 is CASSTRLERTRDEQFF. Here the CDR3 DNA reads TGTGCCAGCAGCACTCGACTGGAACGAACTCGCGATGAGCAGTTCTTC.

The chain carries TRBV12-3 or TRBV12-4 and TRBJ1-1; D call uncertain. This CDR3 has 13 amino acids. V was cut by 8 bases and J by 11 bases, with 21 bases left in between. The CDR3 DNA is TGTGCCAGCCGTAACGGGTATTCAGGTTTGGCTTTCTTT. It yields the protein CASRNGYSGLAFF.

This clonotype was observed many times. The V call is TRBV5-1, the J call TRBJ2-1, with 9 bases matching TRBD2. Losses at the gene ends were 0 bases for V and 4 bases for J; bases not matched to a gene: 5. The CDR3 runs to 16 residues. CDR1 SGHRS and CDR2 YFSETQ come from the germline V gene. The CDR3 sequence: CASSLGPSGTYNEQFF. CDR3 bases: TGCGCCAGCAGCTTGGGTCCTAGCGGGACTTACAATGAGCAGTTCTTC. The whole variable domain, filled in from reference TRBV5-1 and TRBJ2-1, reads KAGVTQTPRYLIKTRGQQVTLSCSPISGHRSVSWYQQTPGQGLQFLFEYFSETQRNKGNFPGRFSGRQFSNSRSEMNVSTLELGDSALYLCASSLGPSGTYNEQFFGPGTRLTVL.